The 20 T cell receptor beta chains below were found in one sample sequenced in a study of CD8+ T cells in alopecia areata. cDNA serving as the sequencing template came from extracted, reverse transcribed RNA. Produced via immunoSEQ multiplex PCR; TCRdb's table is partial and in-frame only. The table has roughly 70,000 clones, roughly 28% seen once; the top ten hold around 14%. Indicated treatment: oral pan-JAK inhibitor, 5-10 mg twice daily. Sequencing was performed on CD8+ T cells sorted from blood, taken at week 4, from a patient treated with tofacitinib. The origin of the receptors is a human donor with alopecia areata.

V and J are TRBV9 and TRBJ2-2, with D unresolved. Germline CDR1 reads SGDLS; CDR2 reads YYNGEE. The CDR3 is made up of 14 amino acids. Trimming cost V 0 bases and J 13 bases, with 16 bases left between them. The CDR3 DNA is TGTGCCAGCAGCGTAGTAACGGGCACCAGTGGGCTGTTTTTT. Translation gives CASSVVTGTSGLFF.

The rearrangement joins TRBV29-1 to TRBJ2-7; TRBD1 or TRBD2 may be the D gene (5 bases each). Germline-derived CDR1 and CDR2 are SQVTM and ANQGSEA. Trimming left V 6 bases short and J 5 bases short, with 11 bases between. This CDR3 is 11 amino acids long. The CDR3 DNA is TGCAGCGTACGACTGGGGGACGAGCAGTACTTC. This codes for CSVRLGDEQYF.

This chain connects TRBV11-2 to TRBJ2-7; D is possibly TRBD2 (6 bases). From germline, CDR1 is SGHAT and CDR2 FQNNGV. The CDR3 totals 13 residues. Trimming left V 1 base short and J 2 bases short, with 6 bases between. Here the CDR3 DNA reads TGTGCCAGCAGCTTAGGCGGGACCTACGAGCAGTACTTC. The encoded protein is CASSLGGTYEQYF.

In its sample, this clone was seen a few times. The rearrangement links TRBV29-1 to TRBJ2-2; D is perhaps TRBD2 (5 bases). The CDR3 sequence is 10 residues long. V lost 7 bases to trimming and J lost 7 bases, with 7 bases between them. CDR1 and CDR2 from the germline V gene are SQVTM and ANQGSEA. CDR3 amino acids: CSARGGELFF. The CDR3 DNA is TGCAGCGCCCGGGGCGGGGAGCTGTTTTTT.

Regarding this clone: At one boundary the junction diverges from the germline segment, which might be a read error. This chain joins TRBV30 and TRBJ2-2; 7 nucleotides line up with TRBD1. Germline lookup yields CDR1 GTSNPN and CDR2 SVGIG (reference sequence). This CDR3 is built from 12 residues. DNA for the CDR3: TGCATAACAGGGGTCAACACCGGGGAGCTGTTTTTT. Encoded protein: CITGVNTGELFF.

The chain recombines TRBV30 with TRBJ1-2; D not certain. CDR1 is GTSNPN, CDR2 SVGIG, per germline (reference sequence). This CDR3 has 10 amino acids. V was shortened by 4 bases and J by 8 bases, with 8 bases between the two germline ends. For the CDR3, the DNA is TGTGCCTGGATTGGTTTCGGCTACACCTTC. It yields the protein CAWIGFGYTF.

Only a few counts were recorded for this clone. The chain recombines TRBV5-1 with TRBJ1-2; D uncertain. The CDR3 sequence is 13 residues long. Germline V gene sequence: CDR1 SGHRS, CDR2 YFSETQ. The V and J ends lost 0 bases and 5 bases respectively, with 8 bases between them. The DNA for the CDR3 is TGCGCCAGCAGCTTGGGGGCAATGTATGGCTACACCTTC. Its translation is CASSLGAMYGYTF. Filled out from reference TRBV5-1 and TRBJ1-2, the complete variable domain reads KAGVTQTPRYLIKTRGQQVTLSCSPISGHRSVSWYQQTPGQGLQFLFEYFSETQRNKGNFPGRFSGRQFSNSRSEMNVSTLELGDSALYLCASSLGAMYGYTFGSGTRLTVV.

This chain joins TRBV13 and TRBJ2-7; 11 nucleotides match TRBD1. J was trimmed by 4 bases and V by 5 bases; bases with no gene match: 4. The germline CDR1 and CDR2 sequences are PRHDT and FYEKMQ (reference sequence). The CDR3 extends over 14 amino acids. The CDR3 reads CASSPGQGAYEQYF. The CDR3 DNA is TGTGCCAGCAGCCCTGGACAGGGGGCTTACGAGCAGTACTTC.

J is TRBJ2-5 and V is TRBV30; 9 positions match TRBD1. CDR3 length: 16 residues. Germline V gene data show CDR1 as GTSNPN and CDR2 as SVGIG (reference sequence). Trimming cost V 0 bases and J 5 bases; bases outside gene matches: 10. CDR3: CAWSVGTGILGETQYF. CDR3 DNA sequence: TGTGCCTGGAGTGTAGGGACAGGGATCCTCGGGGAGACCCAGTACTTC.

CDR3 sequence: CASSLVRGRNTGELFF. The CDR3 DNA reads TGTGCCAGCAGCTTAGTAAGGGGGAGGAACACCGGGGAGCTGTTTTTT. This chain joins TRBV11-2 and TRBJ2-2; possible D gene TRBD1, 6 bases. V was trimmed by 1 base and J by 1 base, leaving 10 bases between them. The length of the CDR3 is 16 residues. CDR1 and CDR2 (germline): SGHAT, FQNNGV.

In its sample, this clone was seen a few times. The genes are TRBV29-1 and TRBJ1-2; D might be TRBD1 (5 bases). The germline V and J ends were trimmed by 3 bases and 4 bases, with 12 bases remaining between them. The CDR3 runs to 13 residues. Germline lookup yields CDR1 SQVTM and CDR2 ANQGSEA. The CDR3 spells CSVDAGEGYGYTF. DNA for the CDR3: TGCAGCGTTGATGCGGGGGAGGGCTATGGCTACACCTTC.

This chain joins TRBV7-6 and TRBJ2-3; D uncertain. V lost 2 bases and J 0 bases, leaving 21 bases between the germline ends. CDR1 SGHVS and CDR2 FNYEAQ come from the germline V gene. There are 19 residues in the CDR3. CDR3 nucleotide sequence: TGTGCCAGCAGCTTAAGTGGTCCCGGCTTCCCTTCTAGCACAGATACGCAGTATTTT. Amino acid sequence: CASSLSGPGFPSSTDTQYF.

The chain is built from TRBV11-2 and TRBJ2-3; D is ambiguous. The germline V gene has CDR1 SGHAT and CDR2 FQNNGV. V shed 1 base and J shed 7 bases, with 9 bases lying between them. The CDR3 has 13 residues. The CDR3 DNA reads TGTGCCAGCAGCTTAGGCACCTCAAATACGCAGTATTTT. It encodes CASSLGTSNTQYF.

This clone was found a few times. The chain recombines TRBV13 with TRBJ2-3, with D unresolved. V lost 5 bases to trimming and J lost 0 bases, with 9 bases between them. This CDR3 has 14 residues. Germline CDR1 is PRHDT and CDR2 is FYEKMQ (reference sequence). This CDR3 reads CASSHPTSTDTQYF. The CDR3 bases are TGTGCCAGCAGCCATCCGACTAGCACAGATACGCAGTATTTT.

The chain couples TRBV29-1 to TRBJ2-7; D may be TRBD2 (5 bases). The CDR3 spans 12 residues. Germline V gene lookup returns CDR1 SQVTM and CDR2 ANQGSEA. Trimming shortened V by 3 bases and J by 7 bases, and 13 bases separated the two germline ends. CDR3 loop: CSVDGPTREQYF. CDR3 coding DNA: TGCAGCGTTGACGGACCTACTAGGGAGCAGTACTTC.

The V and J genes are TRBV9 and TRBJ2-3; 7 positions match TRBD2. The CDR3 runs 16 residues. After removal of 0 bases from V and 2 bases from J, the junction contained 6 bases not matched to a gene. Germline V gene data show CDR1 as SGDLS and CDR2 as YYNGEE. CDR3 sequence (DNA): TGTGCCAGCAGCGTAGTCCCAGCGGGGACCACAGATACGCAGTATTTT. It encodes CASSVVPAGTTDTQYF.

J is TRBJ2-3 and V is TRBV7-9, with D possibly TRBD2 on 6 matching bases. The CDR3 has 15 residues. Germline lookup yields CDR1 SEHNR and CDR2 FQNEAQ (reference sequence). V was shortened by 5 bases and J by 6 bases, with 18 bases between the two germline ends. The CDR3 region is CASSPGAREWDTQYF. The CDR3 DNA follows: TGTGCCAGCAGCCCGGGAGCGAGAGAATGGGATACGCAGTATTTT.

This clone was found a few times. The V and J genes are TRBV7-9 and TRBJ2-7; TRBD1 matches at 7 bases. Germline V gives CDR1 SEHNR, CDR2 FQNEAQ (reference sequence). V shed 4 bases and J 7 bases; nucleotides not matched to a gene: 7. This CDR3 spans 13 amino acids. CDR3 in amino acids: CASSSPQGREQYF. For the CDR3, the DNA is TGTGCCAGCAGCTCACCACAGGGGCGGGAGCAGTACTTC. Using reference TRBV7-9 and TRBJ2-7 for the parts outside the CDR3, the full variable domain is DTGVSQNPRHKITKRGQNVTFRCDPISEHNRLYWYRQTLGQGPEFLTYFQNEAQLEKSRLLSDRFSAERPKGSFSTLEIQRTEQGDSAMYLCASSSPQGREQYFGPGTRLTVT.

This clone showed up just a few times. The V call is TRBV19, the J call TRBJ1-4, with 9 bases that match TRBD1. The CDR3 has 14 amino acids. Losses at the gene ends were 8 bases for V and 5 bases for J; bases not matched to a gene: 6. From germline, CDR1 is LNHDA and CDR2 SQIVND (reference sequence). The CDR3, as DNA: TGTGCCAGTTCGCGTGGGACAGGGAATGAAAAACTGTTTTTT. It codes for CASSRGTGNEKLFF.

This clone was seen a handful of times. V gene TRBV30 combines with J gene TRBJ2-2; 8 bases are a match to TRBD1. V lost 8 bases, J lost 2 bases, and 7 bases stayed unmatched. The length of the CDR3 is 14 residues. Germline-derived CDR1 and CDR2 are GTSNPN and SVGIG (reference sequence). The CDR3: CAGPGQENTGELFF. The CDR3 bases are TGTGCCGGGCCGGGACAGGAAAACACCGGGGAGCTGTTTTTT.